The clone carrying this TCR beta chain came up many times. The entry originates in a study of T cells after yellow fever vaccination. For TCR, cDNA came from 5'RACE template switching, which added a universal primer site and UMIs. TCRdb independently ran MiXCR on the 5' RACE reads; one entry per CDR3 protein. The table includes roughly 120,000 distinct CDR3 sequences, under 8% detected once. V was clipped by 3 bases and J by 8 bases; unmatched bases: 8. This CDR3 has 13 amino acids. Germline V gene sequence: CDR1 DFQATT, CDR2 SNEGSKA (reference sequence). This specimen consisted of CD4+ T cells sorted from PBMCs, obtained 9 to 10 days after the first yellow fever vaccination. The rearrangement uses TRBV20-1 and TRBJ2-5, with 8 bases matching TRBD2. The receptor comes from a young man who received the YFV17D yellow fever vaccine. CDR3 nucleotides: TGCAGTGCTAGGGGGTTCGGGGGGGGTACCCAGTACTTC. This codes for CSARGFGGGTQYF.